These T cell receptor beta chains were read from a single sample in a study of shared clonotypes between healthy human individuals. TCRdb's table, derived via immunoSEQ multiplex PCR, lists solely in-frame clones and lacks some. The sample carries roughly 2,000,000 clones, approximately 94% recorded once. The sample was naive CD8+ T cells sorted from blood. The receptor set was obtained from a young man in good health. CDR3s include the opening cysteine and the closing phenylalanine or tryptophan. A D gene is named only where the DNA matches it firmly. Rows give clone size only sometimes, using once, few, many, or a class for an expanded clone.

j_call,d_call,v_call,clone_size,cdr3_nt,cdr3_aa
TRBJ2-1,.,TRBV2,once,TGTGCCAGCAGCCCCGGCCGCGCGGGGGCGTTACATGAGCAGTTCTTC,CASSPGRAGALHEQFF
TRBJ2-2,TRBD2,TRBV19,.,TGTGCCAGTAGTATCGTTAGCGGGGCCGGGGAGCTGTTTTTT,CASSIVSGAGELFF
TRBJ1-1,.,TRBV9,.,TGTGCCAGCAGCGCGCACCGGGGGCCTGAGGTGAACACTGAAGCTTTCTTT,CASSAHRGPEVNTEAFF
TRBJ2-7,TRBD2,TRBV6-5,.,TGTGCCAGCAGCTCTGAGGCGGGGGGTTCCTACGAGCAGTACTTC,CASSSEAGGSYEQYF
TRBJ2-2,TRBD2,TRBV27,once,TGTGCCAGCAGTTTATCTTGGACTAGCTACGGCGGGGAGCTGTTTTTT,CASSLSWTSYGGELFF
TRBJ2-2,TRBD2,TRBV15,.,TGTGCCACCAGCAGAGATTGGGCTAGCGGGAACACCGGGGAGCTGTTTTTT,CATSRDWASGNTGELFF
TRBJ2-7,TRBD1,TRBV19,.,TGTGCCAGTAGCCCTCTACCAAAGGGGGCTGGCGAGCAGTACTTC,CASSPLPKGAGEQYF
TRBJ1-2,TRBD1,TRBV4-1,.,TGCGCCAGCAGCCAAGAGTCAGGGGGCCTCCTAGACTATGGCTACACCTTC,CASSQESGGLLDYGYTF
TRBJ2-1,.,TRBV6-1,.,TGTGCCAGCAGTGGAAGCTCCTACAATGAGCAGTTCTTC,CASSGSSYNEQFF
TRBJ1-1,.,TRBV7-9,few,TGTGCCAGCAGCTTCCAGGGTACTGAAGCTTTCTTT,CASSFQGTEAFF
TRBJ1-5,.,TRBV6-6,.,TGTGCCAGCAGCCACAATCAGCCCCAGCATTTT,CASSHNQPQHF
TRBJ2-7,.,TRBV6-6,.,TGTGCCAGCAGTTACTCTTTCGGCCACGAGCAGTACTTC,CASSYSFGHEQYF
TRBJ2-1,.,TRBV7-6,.,TGTGCCAGCAGCTCCAGCGTTTCCTCCTACAATGAGCAGTTCTTC,CASSSSVSSYNEQFF
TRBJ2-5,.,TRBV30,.,TGTGCCTGGAGTGTACGTGGATTCCAAGAGACCCAGTACTTC,CAWSVRGFQETQYF
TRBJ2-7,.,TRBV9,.,TGTGCCAGCAGCGTAGGTGGGGTTTTGACCGAGCAGTACTTC,CASSVGGVLTEQYF
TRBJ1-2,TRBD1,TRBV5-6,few,TGTGCCAGCAGCTTGGTGGGGACAGGGTATGGCTACACCTTC,CASSLVGTGYGYTF
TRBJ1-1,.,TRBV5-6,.,TGTGCCAGCAGCTTGGGTTCCATTGGCACTGAAGCTTTCTTT,CASSLGSIGTEAFF
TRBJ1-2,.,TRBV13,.,TGTGCCAGCGGTCTGACTGGTAACTATGGCTACACCTTC,CASGLTGNYGYTF
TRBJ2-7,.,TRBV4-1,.,TGCGCCAGCAGCCAAGAACAACTAATTAGCTCCTACGAGCAGTACTTC,CASSQEQLISSYEQYF
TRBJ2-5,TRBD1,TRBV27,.,TGTGCCAGCAGTTCCTCCTCCCGGGACAGGGGAGAGACCCAGTACTTC,CASSSSSRDRGETQYF
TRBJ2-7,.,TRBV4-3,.,TGCGCCAGCAGCCAAGATCTTGGCAGTGGGTACGAGCAGTACTTC,CASSQDLGSGYEQYF
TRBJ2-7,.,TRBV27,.,TGTGCCAGCAGTTTGCGAGGGGATGAGCAGTACTTC,CASSLRGDEQYF
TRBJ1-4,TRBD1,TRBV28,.,TGTGCCAGCCGGGGACAGGGACTTGAAAAACTGTTTTTT,CASRGQGLEKLFF
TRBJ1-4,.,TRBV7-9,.,TGTGCCAGCAGCTTAGGCATCAAGGAACTGTTTTTT,CASSLGIKELFF
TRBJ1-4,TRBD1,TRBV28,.,TGTGCCAGCTATCCCGGGACAGGGTTCCCGCAGAATGAAAAACTGTTTTTT,CASYPGTGFPQNEKLFF
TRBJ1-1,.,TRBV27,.,TGTGCCAGCAGTTTATATCCAGGATCTGAGGACACTGAAGCTTTCTTT,CASSLYPGSEDTEAFF
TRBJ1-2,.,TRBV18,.,TGTGCCAGTTCGGGAGAGGCGCCCACCGCGTATGGCTACACCTTC,CASSGEAPTAYGYTF
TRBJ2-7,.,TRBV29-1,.,TGCAGCGTTGAAGATCGGGCCGGGGGTACCTACGAGCAGTACTTC,CSVEDRAGGTYEQYF
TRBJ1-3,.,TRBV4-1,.,TGCGCCAGCAGCCAAGCAACAGGGAAGGACACCATATATTTT,CASSQATGKDTIYF
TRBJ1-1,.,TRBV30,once,TGTGCCTGGACAGAGCTAGGATACACTGAAGCTTTCTTT,CAWTELGYTEAFF
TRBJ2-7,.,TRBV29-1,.,TGCAGCGTAGCACAGGGATCCCCTTACGAGCAGTACTTC,CSVAQGSPYEQYF
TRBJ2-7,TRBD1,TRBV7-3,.,TGTGCCAGCAGTGTAACAGGGGGGCCCTACGAGCAGTACTTC,CASSVTGGPYEQYF
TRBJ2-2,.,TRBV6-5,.,TGTGCCAGCAGTTCCGTTGGGGCCGGGGAGCTGTTTTTT,CASSSVGAGELFF
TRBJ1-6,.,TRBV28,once,TGTGCCAGCAGTTTAGGGGGGTCCCCGGCGAACTTT,CASSLGGSPANF
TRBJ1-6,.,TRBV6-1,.,TGTGCCAGCAGTGACCCCGATTCACCCCTCCACTTT,CASSDPDSPLHF
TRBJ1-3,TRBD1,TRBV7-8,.,TGTGCCAGCAGCCCCGGGACAGGGGGAAACACCATATATTTT,CASSPGTGGNTIYF
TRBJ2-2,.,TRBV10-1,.,TGCGCCAGCAGTGACCTGGGACTCAACACCGGGGAGCTGTTTTTT,CASSDLGLNTGELFF